Shown below are 11 T cell receptor beta chains from a single sample sequenced in a study of blood T cell repertoires in COVID-19. Assay used: immunoSEQ multiplex PCR; TCRdb lists only in-frame clones, some missing. The sample yields roughly 65,000 clones, about 86% seen once. Sequenced input: peripheral blood. All receptors derive from a man aged 50-59 years with acute or convalescent COVID-19.

This chain joins TRBV14 and TRBJ2-7, with D perhaps TRBD1 (5 bases). Germline-derived CDR1 and CDR2 are SGHDN and FVKESK. Between the trimmed V and J ends, which lost 2 bases and 5 bases, there was a span of 13 bases. The CDR3 spans 14 residues. The CDR3 DNA reads TGTGCCAGCAGCCAACAGGGCGGTAGGGACGAGCAGTACTTC. The encoded protein is CASSQQGGRDEQYF.

The chain uses TRBV14 and TRBJ2-7; a weak D match, TRBD1 (9 bases). Trimming cost V 2 bases and J 3 bases, with 32 bases left between them. CDR3 length: 21 residues. Germline loops: CDR1 SGHDN, CDR2 FVKESK. The CDR3 loop is CASSQHLNQGQGSGIFYEQYF. CDR3 in DNA: TGTGCCAGCAGCCAACACTTAAACCAGGGACAGGGTAGCGGGATTTTCTACGAGCAGTACTTC.

The CDR3 DNA reads TGTGCCAGTAGACTTTCCTCCTACAATGAGCAGTTCTTC. It codes for CASRLSSYNEQFF. The chain uses TRBV19 and TRBJ2-1; D unclear. The CDR3 contains 13 residues. The germline V gene has CDR1 LNHDA and CDR2 SQIVND (reference sequence). The V and J ends lost 6 bases and 0 bases respectively, with 6 bases between them.

V is TRBV5-6 and J is TRBJ1-6; D not certain. V was pared by 2 bases and J by 9 bases, with 9 bases between. The CDR3 loop spans 13 amino acids. CDR1 is SGHDT, CDR2 YYEEEE, per germline. The CDR3 nucleotides read TGTGCCAGCAGCTTTTCGCGGGGTTCACCCCTCCACTTT. Encoded protein: CASSFSRGSPLHF.

This chain links TRBV19 with TRBJ2-2; 9 positions agree with TRBD1. Germline assignment: CDR1 LNHDA and CDR2 SQIVND (reference sequence). The trim removed 3 bases at V and 5 bases at J, leaving 13 bases unmatched. This CDR3 comprises 18 residues. This CDR3 reads CASSMDGHRGLRTGELFF. Here the CDR3 DNA reads TGTGCCAGTAGTATGGACGGGCACAGGGGGCTGCGGACCGGGGAGCTGTTTTTT.

The rearrangement links TRBV19 to TRBJ1-4; 8 bases fit TRBD1. Germline trimming cut 5 bases from V and 3 bases from J; bases unmatched to any gene: 2. CDR3 length: 14 residues. Germline values: CDR1 LNHDA, CDR2 SQIVND (reference sequence). The CDR3 loop reads CASSATGANEKLFF. The DNA for the CDR3 is TGTGCCAGTAGTGCGACAGGGGCTAATGAAAAACTGTTTTTT.

The V call is TRBV7-8, the J call TRBJ2-5, with a tentative D call TRBD1 (5 bases). Trimming removed 5 bases from V and 5 bases from J, with 15 bases in between. The CDR3 runs 14 residues. CDR1 and CDR2 (germline): SGHVS, FQNEAQ. Written as DNA, the CDR3 is TGTGCCAGCAGCCACGGGCAGGGTAGCGAGACCCAGTACTTC. It codes for CASSHGQGSETQYF.

The genes are TRBV24-1 and TRBJ2-1, with TRBD2 as a possible D gene (7 bases). Germline V CDR1 and CDR2: KGHDR, SFDVKD. V was cut by 4 bases and J by 5 bases, with 17 bases left in between. The CDR3 runs to 16 residues. In nucleotides, the CDR3 is TGTGCCACCAGTGACCGAGGACAGCGGGATGACAATGAGCAGTTCTTC. This codes for CATSDRGQRDDNEQFF.

This clone was observed a few times. The chain employs TRBV11-2 and TRBJ1-1; possibly TRBD1 for D (5 bases). V was pared by 5 bases and J by 0 bases, with 7 bases between. The germline V gene has CDR1 SGHAT and CDR2 FQNNGV. The CDR3 is made up of 13 amino acids. CDR3 sequence (DNA): TGTGCCAGCAGCGGAGGGGTGAACACTGAAGCTTTCTTT. Protein: CASSGGVNTEAFF. The full variable domain, its missing parts supplied by reference TRBV11-2 and TRBJ1-1, is EAGVAQSPRYKIIEKRQSVAFWCNPISGHATLYWYQQILGQGPKLLIQFQNNGVVDDSQLPKDRFSAERLKGVDSTLKIQPAKLEDSAVYLCASSGGVNTEAFFGQGTRLTVV.

This chain joins TRBV19 and TRBJ1-6; possible D gene TRBD1, 6 bases. V was shortened by 7 bases and J by 3 bases, with 16 bases between the two germline ends. CDR1 is LNHDA, CDR2 SQIVND, per germline (reference sequence). The CDR3 has 16 residues. CDR3 nucleotides: TGTGCCAGTACCCGCACACAGGGAATCTATAATTCACCCCTCCACTTT. It encodes CASTRTQGIYNSPLHF.

The J gene is TRBJ1-3, the V gene TRBV4-1; D is unclear. Germline V lookup: CDR1 MGHRA, CDR2 YSYEKL. Trimming removed 3 bases from V and 3 bases from J, with 9 bases in between. This CDR3 has 14 amino acids. The CDR3 sequence is CASSHRPGGNTIYF. The DNA of the CDR3 is TGCGCCAGCAGCCACAGGCCCGGTGGAAACACCATATATTTT.